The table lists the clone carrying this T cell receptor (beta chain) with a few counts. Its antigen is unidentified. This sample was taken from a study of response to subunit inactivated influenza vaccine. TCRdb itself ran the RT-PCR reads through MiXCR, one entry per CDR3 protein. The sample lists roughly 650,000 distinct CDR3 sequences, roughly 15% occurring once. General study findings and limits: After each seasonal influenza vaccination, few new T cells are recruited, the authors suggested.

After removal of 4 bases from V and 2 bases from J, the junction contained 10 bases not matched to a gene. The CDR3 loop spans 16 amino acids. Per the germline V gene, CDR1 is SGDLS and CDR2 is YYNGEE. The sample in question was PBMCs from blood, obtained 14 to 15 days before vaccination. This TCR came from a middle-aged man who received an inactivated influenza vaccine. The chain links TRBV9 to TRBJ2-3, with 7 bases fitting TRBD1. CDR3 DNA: TGTGCCAGCAGCCTTTACTCGGGACAGCCCACAGATACGCAGTATTTT. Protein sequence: CASSLYSGQPTDTQYF.